This T cell receptor beta chain was sequenced for a study of shared clonotypes between healthy human individuals (dated by TCRdb to the early 2020s). Turning to the overall study: A few men and a couple of women, aged 18 to 49 years, made up the cohort. For each donor, CD4 naive and CD4 memory were each given three plates, CD8 naive was given two plates, and CD8 memory was given one plate. To estimate repertoire size and how much clonotypes are shared between individuals, the study performed deep sequencing of blood TCR repertoires from 4 to 6 healthy adults. Libraries were prepared and TCR repertoires were sequenced by different laboratories using diverse techniques, in order to increase sequencing depth and limit assay-specific biases. Between about 0.8 and 9 billion PBMCs per donor were obtained by leukapheresis. Results the study describes overall, beyond this receptor: Only blood was sampled, and tissue TCR repertoires likely differ from those in blood. Because the study included only a small number of donors, the genetic and exposure-history diversity represented was limited. Pairwise subsampling indicated that sequencing depth was expected to affect the degree of clonotype sharing among donors. When a few donors were compared, the shared fraction of clonotypes was about 5.2% for naive CD4, around 3.6% for naive CD8, roughly 2.5% for memory CD4, and less than 0.5% for memory CD8. Estimated clonotype richness was generally larger for naive than for memory subsets. Compared with non-shared clonotypes, clonotypes shared by all four sorted-subset donors had higher generation probabilities. Rarefaction of sorted-subset datasets indicated incomplete sequencing despite the large sequencing depth.

The donors were healthy, HIV-negative adults who had no recently reported acute infections or vaccinations. Every donor was a Caucasian adult residing in Nashville, Tennessee, USA. CD4+ T cells were enriched by magnetic negative selection, after which naive cells were positively selected on CD45RA and the negative fraction was taken as the memory subset. Blood was collected by leukapheresis, and PBMCs were isolated by Ficoll-Histopaque density gradient centrifugation and then cryopreserved in liquid nitrogen vapor phase. Analytical flow cytometry was used to check the purity and quantity of each magnetically sorted T cell population. Genomic DNA was isolated from each sorted fraction and quantified by UV absorbance on a Nanodrop 2000c. A remark on this clone: No cognate antigen has been identified for it. Base qualities are not at hand, and no much larger clone is one base apart.

TCR CDR3 regions were amplified from genomic DNA by multiplex PCR using the deep immunoSEQ assay. For each cell subset, the extracted genomic DNA was distributed evenly across all wells of several immunoSEQ 96-well plates, and each plate served as one replicate. For sorted subsets, each replicate PCR was loaded with 150 to 250 ng genomic DNA, equivalent to about 30,000 T cell genomes. Purified libraries were quantified with a Qubit 3.0 fluorometer, sized on a Bioanalyzer 2100, and re-quantified with the KAPA Library Quantification kit. Every immunoSEQ 96-well plate was sequenced on a separate single-read 150-cycle Illumina NextSeq 550 flow cell. The study's own analysis went as follows. Because only junctional sequences without quality scores were contained in the immunoSEQ output, filtering matching that applied to full-length reads could not be performed. To assign V/J genes and CDR3, sequences were annotated against IMGT germline references using PyIR, a Python wrapper for IgBLAST v1.9. Any read was removed if the V/J assignment was weak (E-value above 1e-6), the CDR3 was missing, or the read contained stop codons, out-of-frame junctions, or ambiguous translated residues. V3J clonotypes were defined as sequences sharing an identical inferred V gene, J gene, and CDR3 amino acid sequence. The percentage overlap between two repertoires was calculated by dividing the number of shared unique clonotypes by the size of the smaller repertoire. Repertoire richness was assessed with RTK rarefaction, the Chao1 estimator, and Recon v2.1 estimates of unobserved clonotypes. Generation probabilities for all TCRbeta clonotypes obtained by the gDNA method from a handful of donors were computed using OLGA. This is the immuneACCESS table as TCRdb keeps it, with only in-frame sequences that have V and J called. A part of the clones is gone; compared with another copy, unresolved V genes explain less than half, and the rest is unexplained. V and J calls and clone size are as listed in that table; D and trimming were resolved from the DNA. The sample data list around 1.1 million clones, and around 77% of these were observed just once. The leading ten clones occupy almost 0.9% of the sample.

The receptor's source is a young man in good health. Some clones in this sample may be carry-over from other donors' samples. Sequencing was done on a sample of memory CD4+ T cells from PBMCs. The intended sense of this specimen's cell subset or site label: CD45RA-negative fraction.

The CDR3 protein sequence reads: CASSYSAGGEQYF. The DNA sequence reads TGTGCCAGCAGTTACTCCGCCGGGGGCGAGCAGTACTTC. Recombination linked TRBV6-5 to TRBJ2-7; perhaps TRBD2 is the D gene, with 6 bases matching. CDR1 MNHEY and CDR2 SVGAGI were looked up in the germline V gene. The CDR3 holds 13 amino acids from the cysteine to the phenylalanine. Just CDR3 DNA is preserved here, 39 bases in frame from base 1. V drops 0 bases and J drops 6 bases, leaving 9 bases in between.